The 28 T cell receptor beta chains below all came from one sample that was sequenced in a study of cytomegalovirus exposure and HLA in healthy donors. Assay: immunoSEQ multiplex PCR; the TCRdb copy retains only in-frame clones and omits some. The sample holds hundreds of thousands of clones, 86% seen once. The specimen sequenced was PBMCs. The receptors originated from a woman younger than 30 in good health and CMV-seronegative.

The chain uses TRBV28 and TRBJ2-1; D perhaps matches TRBD2 (7 bases). This CDR3 contains 15 residues. CDR1 is MDHEN and CDR2 is SYDVKM in the germline V gene. V was trimmed by 6 bases and J by 6 bases, leaving 18 bases between them. CDR3 amino acids: CASSPPGGAVNEQFF. As DNA, the CDR3 is TGTGCCAGCAGCCCCCCTGGGGGGGCCGTCAATGAGCAGTTCTTC.

The V and J genes are TRBV30 and TRBJ1-2; the D is unclear. The germline V gene has CDR1 GTSNPN and CDR2 SVGIG (reference sequence). The V gene lost 0 bases and the J gene lost 4 bases, with 15 bases spanning the gap. The CDR3 is 15 residues long. The CDR3 nucleotides are TGTGCCTGGAGTGTACTTTCTGAATCGGGCTATGGCTACACCTTC. Encoded protein: CAWSVLSESGYGYTF.

The V and J genes are TRBV11-2 and TRBJ2-7, with 10 bases matching TRBD2. The CDR3 has 14 residues. From germline, CDR1 is SGHAT and CDR2 FQNNGV. Trimming took 4 bases from V and 2 from J; bases not matched to a gene: 2. CDR3 region: CASSSSGSTYEQYF. CDR3 DNA sequence: TGTGCCAGCAGCTCTAGCGGGAGCACCTACGAGCAGTACTTC.

The chain uses TRBV10-2 and TRBJ2-3, with 7 bases fitting TRBD2. The trim removed 8 bases at V and 7 bases at J, leaving 12 bases unmatched. The CDR3 is 14 amino acids. Looked up from germline, CDR1 is WSHSY and CDR2 is SAAADI. In DNA, the CDR3 is TGCGCCAGCGGGGGGGTAGCAGGGCCAAATACGCAGTATTTT. Amino acid sequence: CASGGVAGPNTQYF.

This sequence joins TRBV5-1 and TRBJ2-3, with a possible D match to TRBD1 (5 bases). V was pared by 0 bases and J by 3 bases, with 14 bases between. This CDR3 has 16 residues. Germline CDR1 reads SGHRS; CDR2 reads YFSETQ. CDR3 protein: CASSLAAGPGTDTQYF. CDR3 coding DNA: TGCGCCAGCAGCTTGGCGGCAGGCCCAGGGACAGATACGCAGTATTTT.

The V call is TRBV27, the J call TRBJ2-1; TRBD2 matches 7 bases. J was trimmed by 0 bases and V by 5 bases; bases with no gene match: 22. CDR1 MNHEY and CDR2 SMNVEV come from the germline V gene (reference sequence). The CDR3 length is 21 residues. The CDR3 region has the DNA TGTGCCAGCAGTCCCACTGCCCCGGGACTACCCCCGTTCAGCTCCTACAATGAGCAGTTCTTC. This gives the protein CASSPTAPGLPPFSSYNEQFF.

The V call is TRBV9, the J call TRBJ2-3; a possible D gene is TRBD2 (6 bases). CDR1 and CDR2 (germline): SGDLS, YYNGEE. The germline V and J ends were trimmed by 3 bases and 5 bases, with 19 bases remaining between them. The CDR3 is 16 amino acids. The CDR3 DNA reads TGTGCCAGCAGCGGAGAACTAGCTTCGAAAGGAGATACGCAGTATTTT. Protein sequence: CASSGELASKGDTQYF. The whole variable domain, filled in from reference TRBV9 and TRBJ2-3, reads DSGVTQTPKHLITATGQRVTLRCSPRSGDLSVYWYQQSLDQGLQFLIQYYNGEERAKGNILERFSAQQFPDLHSELNLSSLELGDSALYFCASSGELASKGDTQYFGPGTRLTVL.

This clone was observed a single time. The gene calls are TRBV5-4 and TRBJ2-2; tentative D call: TRBD2 (6 bases). V lost 4 bases and J lost 1, with 17 bases in between. Looked up from germline, CDR1 is SGHNT and CDR2 is YYREEE (reference sequence). The CDR3 extends over 17 amino acids. CDR3 loop: CASSQSPPGENTGELFF. The CDR3, as DNA: TGTGCCAGCAGCCAATCCCCGCCGGGGGAGAACACCGGGGAGCTGTTTTTT.

The chain is built from TRBV5-1 and TRBJ2-7; 7 nucleotides agree with TRBD1. This CDR3 contains 14 residues. CDR1 and CDR2 (germline): SGHRS, YFSETQ. V lost 4 bases and J lost 2; bases outside the gene matches: 6. CDR3 nucleotide sequence: TGCGCCAGCAGCGAAGGGGGCAGCCCCTACGAGCAGTACTTC. As protein: CASSEGGSPYEQYF.

V is TRBV6-5 and J is TRBJ2-7; 7 nucleotides line up with TRBD2. The CDR3 has 14 residues. CDR1 is MNHEY, CDR2 SVGAGI, per germline. Unmatched junction bases numbered 6, after V lost 7 bases and J lost 0 bases. The chain's CDR3 is CASTLGGSSYEQYF. The CDR3 DNA reads TGTGCCAGCACCCTTGGCGGGAGCTCCTACGAGCAGTACTTC.

This clone has only a few counts. The chain carries TRBV6-1 and TRBJ2-7, with no clear D. The V gene lost 4 bases and the J gene lost 0 bases, with 7 bases spanning the gap. The CDR3 length is 13 residues. Germline V CDR1 and CDR2: MNHNS, SASEGT. The CDR3 region has the DNA TGTGCCAGCAGTGTGGAGAGCTCCTACGAGCAGTACTTC. This codes for CASSVESSYEQYF.

This chain links TRBV11-2 with TRBJ1-1; maybe TRBD1 (5 bases). Trimming pared 4 bases from V and 8 bases from J, leaving 17 bases between. The length of the CDR3 is 14 residues. Germline lookup yields CDR1 SGHAT and CDR2 FQNNGV. The CDR3 reads CASSSLGQGAEAFF. CDR3 nucleotide sequence: TGTGCCAGCAGCTCGCTGGGCCAGGGCGCCGAAGCTTTCTTT.

This chain uses TRBV29-1 with TRBJ1-2; D unresolved. The germline V gene has CDR1 SQVTM and CDR2 ANQGSEA. This CDR3 has 11 amino acids. Trimming took off 7 bases at V and 5 bases at J, with 11 bases between the two ends. The CDR3 DNA reads as TGCAGCGCTCGAGGTCTATATGGCTACACCTTC. Amino acids: CSARGLYGYTF.

The chain recombines TRBV19 with TRBJ1-2, with D tentatively TRBD1 (6 bases). Germline V CDR1 and CDR2: LNHDA, SQIVND (reference sequence). This CDR3 comprises 13 residues. Trimming stripped 6 bases from V and 8 bases from J, with 16 bases between. For the CDR3, the DNA is TGTGCCAGTAGCTGGGGGCAGGTCGGCGGCTACACCTTC. This codes for CASSWGQVGGYTF.

V usage is TRBV9 and J usage is TRBJ2-1; 8 positions match TRBD2. The germline V gene encodes CDR1 SGDLS and CDR2 YYNGEE. V shed 2 bases, J shed 5 bases, and the junction held 12 bases outside the gene matches. The CDR3 is 17 residues long. The CDR3 loop is CASSVLPLAEVNNEQFF. The CDR3 DNA reads TGTGCCAGCAGCGTGCTACCACTAGCGGAGGTTAACAATGAGCAGTTCTTC.

J is TRBJ2-2 and V is TRBV5-4, with 12 bases lining up with TRBD1. The CDR3 has 16 amino acids. J gave up 5 bases and V 4 bases, and 6 bases lay outside the gene matches. Germline-derived CDR1 and CDR2 are SGHNT and YYREEE (reference sequence). The CDR3 sequence: CASSGTGGVGTGELFF. The CDR3 DNA sequence: TGTGCCAGCAGCGGGACAGGGGGCGTGGGTACCGGGGAGCTGTTTTTT.

This clone was seen only once. The chain employs TRBV29-1 and TRBJ2-7; 12 positions match TRBD1. This CDR3 contains 13 residues. Germline V gives CDR1 SQVTM, CDR2 ANQGSEA. V lost 6 bases and J lost 6; bases outside the gene matches: 6. DNA for the CDR3: TGCAGCGTGGGGGACAGGGGGCATCTCGAGCAGTACTTC. It yields the protein CSVGDRGHLEQYF.

The chain has TRBV2 and TRBJ1-1, with 9 bases that match TRBD1. J was trimmed by 4 bases and V by 2 bases; bases with no gene match: 5. The germline CDR1 and CDR2 sequences are SNHLY and FYNNEI. There are 15 residues in the CDR3. The CDR3 region is CASSEMGTGFTEAFF. The DNA for the CDR3 is TGTGCCAGCAGTGAAATGGGGACAGGGTTCACTGAAGCTTTCTTT.

In this sample, this clone turned up a few times. This chain uses TRBV28 with TRBJ1-2; D is unresolved. Per the germline V gene, CDR1 is MDHEN and CDR2 is SYDVKM. V lost 4 bases, J lost 5 bases, and 14 bases lay in between. This CDR3 is 14 amino acids long. CDR3 coding DNA: TGTGCCAGCAGTTACCAATCAGTGCGGTATGGCTACACCTTC. Its translation is CASSYQSVRYGYTF.

This rearrangement joins TRBV6-1 to TRBJ2-7; D remains unclear. Germline values: CDR1 MNHNS, CDR2 SASEGT. Trimming took off 2 bases at V and 2 bases at J, with 10 bases between the two ends. The CDR3 covers 14 residues. The CDR3 DNA reads TGTGCCAGCAGTGAATTGGTCGGTCCCTACGAGCAGTACTTC. Translating it yields CASSELVGPYEQYF.

The chain recombines TRBV2 with TRBJ1-5; unclear D gene. This CDR3 region has 16 residues. CDR1 and CDR2 from the germline V gene are SNHLY and FYNNEI. V was trimmed by 10 bases and J by 0 bases, leaving 19 bases between them. The CDR3 DNA is TGTGCCACGCGGATGACCTATCTAGATAGCAATCAGCCCCAGCATTTT. Translation gives CATRMTYLDSNQPQHF.

This chain connects TRBV5-1 to TRBJ1-3; unclear D gene. Between the trimmed V and J ends, which lost 3 bases and 2 bases, there was a span of 18 bases. The CDR3 is 17 amino acids. In germline, CDR1 is SGHRS, CDR2 YFSETQ. The CDR3 nucleotides read TGCGCCAGCAGCTCAGCGGGCACCTTAAATGCTGGAAACACCATATATTTT. It specifies CASSSAGTLNAGNTIYF.

The chain recombines TRBV7-2 with TRBJ1-4, with D possibly matching TRBD1 (5 bases). Trimming left V 4 bases short and J 8 bases short, with 11 bases between. In germline, CDR1 is SGHTA, CDR2 FQGNSA. CDR3 length equals 13 residues. In nucleotides, the CDR3 is TGTGCCAGCAGCTCCTCTAAGGGGGAAAAACTGTTTTTT. Protein: CASSSSKGEKLFF.

This clone has more than one count but fewer than ten. This rearrangement joins TRBV30 to TRBJ1-5, with 10 positions matching TRBD1. CDR1 and CDR2 from the germline V gene are GTSNPN and SVGIG (reference sequence). The CDR3 length is 15 residues. V lost 2 bases and J lost 6; bases outside the gene matches: 7. As DNA, the CDR3 is TGTGCCTGGAGTTTCCCGGGACAGGGGCTTCAGCCCCAGCATTTT. It translates to CAWSFPGQGLQPQHF. Looking up the rest from reference TRBV30 and TRBJ1-5 gives the full variable domain: SQTIHQWPATLVQPVGSPLSLECTVEGTSNPNLYWYRQAAGRGLQLLFYSVGIGQISSEVPQNLSASRPQDRQFILSSKKLLLSDSGFYLCAWSFPGQGLQPQHFGDGTRLSIL.

The V call is TRBV7-9, the J call TRBJ1-1; a possible D gene is TRBD1 (5 bases). The CDR3 totals 14 residues. V was pared by 3 bases and J by 3 bases, with 11 bases between. Germline loops: CDR1 SEHNR, CDR2 FQNEAQ (reference sequence). For the CDR3, the DNA is TGTGCCAGCAGCTTTCAGGGTAGTTACACTGAAGCTTTCTTT. Translated, it gives CASSFQGSYTEAFF.

The gene calls are TRBV5-5 and TRBJ2-3; tentatively, D is TRBD2 (6 bases). Trimming left V 3 bases short and J 3 bases short, with 17 bases between. This CDR3 contains 16 residues. Germline V gene lookup returns CDR1 SGHKS and CDR2 YYEKEE (reference sequence). CDR3 sequence reads: CASSSFVAGQTDTQYF. As DNA, the CDR3 is TGTGCCAGCAGCTCTTTTGTGGCGGGGCAGACAGATACGCAGTATTTT.

Only one count was recorded for this clone. This chain joins TRBV27 and TRBJ2-3; 8 nucleotides match TRBD2. CDR1 and CDR2 (germline): MNHEY, SMNVEV (reference sequence). V shed 5 bases and J 2 bases; nucleotides not matched to a gene: 15. The CDR3 is made up of 18 amino acids. The CDR3 nucleotides are TGTGCCAGCAGTCCCTTTTCCGCACTAGCGGTCAACACAGATACGCAGTATTTT. It codes for CASSPFSALAVNTDTQYF.

The CDR3 region has the DNA TGTGCCAGCAGTTTAGTACAGGGATCCGTTCAGCCCCAGCATTTT. Protein sequence: CASSLVQGSVQPQHF. The J gene is TRBJ1-5, the V gene TRBV28, with a weak D call TRBD1 (6 bases). This CDR3 has 15 amino acids. Trimming shortened V by 2 bases and J by 6 bases, and 14 bases separated the two germline ends. Germline V gives CDR1 MDHEN, CDR2 SYDVKM.